This TCR beta chain was profiled in a study of blood T cell repertoires in COVID-19 (dated by TCRdb to 2019 to 2021). In terms of the full investigation: Samples from collaborators originated in the United States, Italy and Spain and spanned both the acute and convalescent phases of COVID-19. The material from the prospective study consisted of cDNA or gDNA derived from T cells, B-cell-depleted T cells, or PBMCs. Subjects who had been exposed to COVID-19, were actively infected with it, or had recovered from it provided the deeply sampled blood TCRbeta repertoires that made up the dataset. The repertoires were released in a freely available public database meant as a resource for research on the immune response to SARS-CoV-2. Samples came from the ongoing ImmuneRACE study (first 160 participants) plus 1,254 subjects from 6 global collaborators. The sample metadata nearly always contained a de-identified subject ID, COVID-19 status, age in years and sex. Where available, HLA class I and class II types were obtained from metadata supplied by the sample provider rather than from assay-based typing.

TCRbeta CDR3 regions were amplified from genomic DNA using the immunoSEQ Assay, a bias-controlled multiplex PCR. The study's processing was this. The number of nucleated cells in each sample was estimated by amplification of reference gene primers within the assay. To quantify the absolute abundance of each unique TCRbeta CDR3 rearrangement, sequence reads were collapsed and filtered. For each sample, productive Simpson clonality was calculated as the square root of Simpson's diversity index across productive rearrangements. The table was pulled from immuneACCESS by TCRdb, which kept in-frame rearrangements only. Such tables lose some clones; where checked, under half of the loss comes from unresolved V genes, and the rest has no known cause. From that table come the V and J calls and clone size; the DNA was used to work out D and trimming. Recorded for this sample are around 200,000 clones; 85% of them occurred a single time. Around a sixth of the sample is in the top ten clones.

Overall results and qualifications from the work: Clinical and demographic metadata were provided uncurated, with the amount varying by source and participant.

The CDR3 measures 11 amino acids from cysteine to phenylalanine. Just the 33-base CDR3 DNA is kept, in frame starting at base 1. In the germline V gene, CDR1 corresponds to MDHEN and CDR2 to SYDVKM. In regard to this clone: Its antigen specificity is not known. Base qualities are not recorded, but no much larger clone differs from it by a single base.

In the prospective study, participants were roughly 18 to 100 years old, resided in approximately 22 geographic areas of the United States, and were enrolled through a virtual design. To assign participants to cohorts, the prospective study relied on clinical history that participants themselves reported in a screening survey and a study questionnaire. ImmuneRACE Cohort 3 recovered participants were defined by two consecutive negative NP/OP PCR tests, healthcare professional clearance, or symptom resolution. In the prospective study, whole blood, serum and a nasopharyngeal or oropharyngeal swab were collected from each participant by mobile phlebotomists. Prospective study participants could optionally give additional blood draws and questionnaires over an approximately two-month period. Prospective study blood samples were shipped either frozen or at room temperature before DNA extraction.

The sequenced material came from PBMCs or T cells enriched from blood (not recorded which). In this chain, TRBV28 is recombined with TRBJ2-5; 7 junctional bases match TRBD1. The clonotype was recovered from a man aged 35-49 years who had recovered from COVID-19. The nucleotide sequence reads TGTGTCACAACCAGGGGGGAGACCCAGTACTTC. This sequence encodes CVTTRGETQYF.